One and the same sample provided the 32 T cell receptor beta chains below, sequenced in a study of tumor and adjacent non-tumor tissue in lung cancer. This sample's RNA came from whole unsorted tissue. The normal lung tissue was taken more than 3 cm from the tumor edge. TCRbeta libraries were built with three rounds of nested PCR, modified from ARM-PCR. TCRdb processed the multiplex PCR reads anew with MiXCR; each CDR3 protein has one entry. This table has around 80,000 distinct CDR3 sequences, approximately 78% appearing once. The sample was distant non-tumor lung tissue. The receptors here all came from a man in his sixties with non-small cell lung cancer.

Remarks on this clonotype: An end of the junction differs from the germline gene, which may be a read error. CDR3 DNA sequence: TGCAGTGCCGACAACCCTCTAGCGCGAACCTACAATGAACAGTTCTTC. Translation: CSADNPLARTYNEQFF. The rearrangement links TRBV20-1 to TRBJ2-1, with D tentatively TRBD2 (6 bases). There are 16 residues in the CDR3. Germline assignment: CDR1 DFQATT and CDR2 SNEGSKA (reference sequence).

This rearrangement joins TRBV20-1 to TRBJ2-2; 14 positions match TRBD2. Germline CDR1 DFQATT, CDR2 SNEGSKA (reference sequence). This CDR3 contains 16 residues. Unmatched junction bases numbered 9, after V lost 4 bases and J lost 8 bases. The CDR3 is CSAMGTSGGDAGELFF. CDR3 nucleotides: TGCAGTGCTATGGGGACTAGCGGGGGAGACGCGGGGGAGCTGTTTTTT.

Of note for this clonotype: This sequence may be a read error, since a much larger clone differs from it by one base. This chain links TRBV11-3 with TRBJ2-1; D tentatively reads TRBD1 or TRBD2 (6 bases each). CDR3 size: 18 residues. The V end was cut by 5 bases, the J end by 4 bases, with 24 bases between. CDR1 SGHNT and CDR2 YENEEA come from the germline V gene. CDR3 in DNA: TGTGCCAGCAGCGCCCGGAGGGGGACCCTTGATTTTTACAATGAGCAGTTCTTC. Its translation is CASSARRGTLDFYNEQFF.

With regard to this clonotype: Its ends do not fully match the called genes, so a read error is possible. The V call is TRBV11-3, the J call TRBJ1-1; possible D gene TRBD1, 6 bases. Germline V lookup: CDR1 SGHNT, CDR2 YENEEA. This CDR3 spans 18 amino acids. In DNA, the CDR3 is TGTGCCAGCAGCTTAACGCCGAATCTGTATGGTGGGGACACTGAAGCTTCCTTT. It is translated as CASSLTPNLYGGDTEASF.

This clonotype was detected ten times or more. The CDR3 protein is CSAGLAGGDEQYF. The DNA for the CDR3 is TGCAGTGCTGGACTAGCGGGCGGAGACGAGCAGTACTTC. The rearrangement uses TRBV20-1 and TRBJ2-7, with 11 bases aligning to TRBD2. The CDR3 runs to 13 residues. V shed 5 bases, J shed 5 bases, and the junction held 5 bases outside the gene matches. Germline loops: CDR1 DFQATT, CDR2 SNEGSKA (reference sequence).

Regarding this clonotype: At one end, the junction sequence differs from germline, possibly due to a read error. The V gene is TRBV11-2, the J gene TRBJ2-3; 7 bases map to TRBD2. The CDR3 loop spans 14 amino acids. Germline CDR1 reads SGHAT; CDR2 reads FQNNGV. The CDR3 spells CDSILGREVVTQYF. DNA of the CDR3: TGTGACAGCATCTTAGGCCGGGAGGTCGTAACGCAGTATTTT.

The chain is built from TRBV24-1 and TRBJ2-1; TRBD2 matches at 9 bases. V lost 4 bases, J lost 7 bases, and 7 bases stayed unmatched. Looked up from germline, CDR1 is KGHDR and CDR2 is SFDVKD. The CDR3 has 15 residues. CDR3 protein: CATSDPGLAENEQFF. The CDR3 region has the DNA TGTGCCACCAGTGACCCGGGACTAGCTGAGAATGAGCAGTTCTTC.

Comment on this clonotype: One end of the junction is discordant with germline, which a read error may explain. The gene calls are TRBV11-2 and TRBJ2-7; D gene unclear. Germline V lookup: CDR1 SGHAT, CDR2 FQNNGV. This CDR3 has 17 residues. The CDR3 reads CASNLIPETLKCCEQYF. In DNA, the CDR3 is TGTGCCAGCAACTTAATCCCCGAGACCCTCAAATGCTGCGAGCAGTACTTC.

As to this clonotype: One end of the junction is discordant with germline, which a read error may explain. The chain uses TRBV6-1 and TRBJ2-7, with D possibly matching TRBD1 (6 bases). CDR3 length equals 15 residues. CDR1 is MNHNS, CDR2 SASEGT, per germline. CDR3 sequence (DNA): TGTGCCAGCATTGTACAACAGGGTAGCTCCTACGAGCAATACTTC. Protein: CASIVQQGSSYEQYF.

In the case of this clonotype: Since the CDR3 does not end with the conserved phenylalanine or tryptophan, this likely comes from a read error. The V and J genes are TRBV11-2 and TRBJ2-3; 8 bases map to TRBD1. Germline V gene sequence: CDR1 SGHAT, CDR2 FQNNGV. The length of the CDR3 is 14 residues. In DNA form, the CDR3 reads TGTGTCAGCAGCTCGGACAGGGTTGCAGATACGCAGTATATT. Residues: CVSSSDRVADTQYI.

Comments on this clonotype: It is likely a read error, because the conserved phenylalanine at the end of the CDR3 is missing. The V and J genes are TRBV6-2 or TRBV6-3 and TRBJ1-5, with unresolved D. Germline V gives CDR1 MNHEY, CDR2 SVGEGT. The CDR3 covers 13 residues. This CDR3 reads CAISEHRNQLQHS. CDR3 in DNA: TGTGCCATCAGTGAACACCGAAATCAGCTCCAGCATTCT.

The gene calls are TRBV14 and TRBJ2-3; 13 bases are shared with TRBD2. Trimming at V came to 1 base and at J to 6 bases, leaving 4 bases not matched to a gene. This CDR3 contains 16 residues. Germline V CDR1 and CDR2: SGHDN, FVKESK. The CDR3: CASSQGTSGGTDTQYF. DNA of the CDR3: TGTGCCAGCAGCCAAGGGACTAGCGGGGGAACGGATACGCAGTATTTT.

In regard to this clonotype: At one end, the junction sequence differs from germline, possibly due to a read error. The V and J genes are TRBV5-1 and TRBJ2-1; D is possibly TRBD2 (6 bases). The germline V gene encodes CDR1 SGHRS and CDR2 YFSETQ. The CDR3 length is 12 residues. The CDR3 reads CASFRSSAVQIF. CDR3 nucleotides: TGCGCCAGCTTTAGGTCTAGCGCAGTCCAGATCTTC.

Worth noting for this clonotype: One junction end does not reproduce the germline sequence, and a read error may be involved. This rearrangement joins TRBV7-9 to TRBJ2-7, with D possibly TRBD2 on 6 matching bases. CDR1 SEHNR and CDR2 FQNEAQ come from the germline V gene (reference sequence). The CDR3 consists of 16 residues. In DNA, the CDR3 is TGTTCCAGCAGCTTAGCAGGGTCTAGCGATGCCTACGAGCAGTACTTT. It is translated as CSSSLAGSSDAYEQYF.

The chain combines TRBV5-1 with TRBJ1-4; 7 nucleotides line up with TRBD1. The germline V gene has CDR1 SGHRS and CDR2 YFSETQ. CDR3 length: 13 residues. CDR3 loop: CGYKGAINEKLFF. The CDR3 DNA is TGCGGCTATAAGGGGGCGATTAATGAAAAACTGTTTTTT.

This clonotype was seen a handful of times. A read error may be the cause here, since a much bigger clone is one base away. V and J are TRBV6-6 and TRBJ1-5; D is undetermined. The CDR3 has 14 amino acids. V lost 7 bases and J 4 bases, leaving 14 bases between the germline ends. Germline loops: CDR1 MNHNY, CDR2 SVGAGI (reference sequence). The CDR3 coding sequence is TGTGCCAGCACAATAGACACCCCTAATCAGCCCCAGCATTTT. It is translated as CASTIDTPNQPQHF.

This chain joins TRBV6-1 and TRBJ2-1, with a weak D call TRBD2 (6 bases). From germline, CDR1 is MNHNS and CDR2 SASEGT. The CDR3 length is 13 residues. V was cut by 10 bases and J by 8 bases, with 18 bases left in between. The CDR3 loop is CANTRDWDDEQFF. CDR3 DNA sequence: TGTGCCAACACCCGGGACTGGGACGATGAGCAGTTCTTC.

In the case of this clonotype: One end of the junction does not line up with germline, which may come from a read error. The chain links TRBV28 to TRBJ2-1; D is undetermined. The germline V gene has CDR1 MDHEN and CDR2 SYDVKM. The CDR3 totals 12 residues. CDR3 bases: TGTGCCAGCAGTTTAGGTTCTCGTGAGCACTTCTTC. It is translated as CASSLGSREHFF.

The chain carries TRBV12-5 and TRBJ2-5; 9 bases agree with TRBD1. CDR1 and CDR2 (germline): LGHNT, FRNRAP. The V and J ends lost 5 bases and 5 bases, in that order; junction bases with no gene match: 18. The length of the CDR3 is 18 residues. In DNA form, the CDR3 reads TGTGCTAGTGGTCCGGGACAGGGAGTCGGTCGTCCATGGGAGACCCAGTACTTC. Its protein is CASGPGQGVGRPWETQYF.

This clonotype was seen only once. Relative to the germline gene, one junction end is altered; a read error may explain this. The rearrangement joins TRBV13 to TRBJ2-1; perhaps TRBD2 as D (5 bases). CDR3 length equals 15 residues. Germline CDR1 PRHDT, CDR2 FYEKMQ (reference sequence). This CDR3 is CASSRSWRSYDEQFF. The CDR3 DNA follows: TGTGCCAGCAGCCGATCGTGGAGGTCCTACGATGAGCAGTTCTTC.

The chain has TRBV6-5 and TRBJ1-2; D is possibly TRBD1 (5 bases). The CDR3 sequence is 14 residues long. From germline, CDR1 is MNHEY and CDR2 SVGAGI. The CDR3 region has the DNA TGTGTTAGCAGTTACTCAGGAGGGACCTATGGCTACACCTTC. Its protein is CVSSYSGGTYGYTF.

This chain connects TRBV29-1 to TRBJ2-3; 10 nucleotides align to TRBD2. Germline V gene data show CDR1 as SQVTM and CDR2 as ANQGSEA. CDR3 length equals 14 residues. Here the CDR3 DNA reads TGCATCGTGGACGGGACTAGCGGCACAGATACGCAGTATTTT. Translating gives CIVDGTSGTDTQYF.

This clonotype was recorded once. A much larger clone differs by one base, so this may be a read error. The chain employs TRBV30 and TRBJ2-3, with 8 bases identical to TRBD2. CDR3 length: 15 amino acids. Germline V gene data show CDR1 as GTSNPN and CDR2 as SVGIG (reference sequence). CDR3 sequence reads: CVRQPAGLDTDTQYF. CDR3 bases: TGTGTCAGACAACCGGCGGGACTAGACACAGATACGCAGTATTTT.

The chain couples TRBV11-2 to TRBJ1-4; weak D call: TRBD1 (5 bases). Germline V gene lookup returns CDR1 SGHAT and CDR2 FQNNGV. CDR3 length equals 14 residues. The V and J ends lost 3 bases and 1 base respectively, with 6 bases between them. Written as DNA, the CDR3 is TGTGCCAGCAGCTTTAGGGGAACTAATGAAAAACTGTTTTTT. Encoded protein: CASSFRGTNEKLFF.

Remarks on this clonotype: Because the CDR3 is missing its conserved closing phenylalanine or tryptophan, this is likely a read error. The chain joins TRBV11-3 to TRBJ2-1, with 11 bases that match TRBD2. V lost 5 bases to trimming and J lost 4 bases; unmatched junction nucleotides: 4. Germline V gives CDR1 SGHNT, CDR2 YENEEA. CDR3 length: 15 amino acids. CDR3 sequence: CASSPLAGGYNEQFL. The CDR3 region has the DNA TGTGCCAGCAGCCCCCTAGCGGGAGGTTACAATGAGCAGTTCCTC.

This clonotype was recorded only once. This CDR3 is missing its conserved last phenylalanine or tryptophan, likely due to a read error. The V and J genes are TRBV11-3 and TRBJ2-1, with 8 bases fitting TRBD2. Germline CDR1 SGHNT, CDR2 YENEEA. The CDR3 spans 13 residues. Here the CDR3 reads CTSSFGRASEQFI. Here the CDR3 DNA reads TGTACCAGCAGCTTCGGGAGGGCCAGTGAGCAGTTCATC.

To note about this clonotype: The junction shows a germline mismatch at one end, possibly a read error. The chain has TRBV10-1 and TRBJ2-1; 8 nucleotides agree with TRBD2. The V gene's germline CDR1 is WNHNN and CDR2 SYGVQD (reference sequence). This CDR3 spans 14 amino acids. The CDR3 sequence: CAGSAGTSRDEQFF. CDR3 nucleotides: TGCGCCGGCAGCGCCGGGACTAGTCGGGATGAGCAGTTCTTC.

Turning to this clonotype: The junction does not match germline at one end; this may be a read error. CDR3 sequence reads: CSARDLWGTNTWELFF. The CDR3 nucleotides read TGCAGTGCTAGAGACCTATGGGGGACGAACACCTGGGAGCTGTTTTTT. The V and J genes are TRBV20-1 and TRBJ2-2; D may correspond to TRBD1 or TRBD2 (5 bases each). Germline loops: CDR1 DFQATT, CDR2 SNEGSKA (reference sequence). The CDR3 runs 16 residues.

The rearrangement links TRBV20-1 to TRBJ2-7, with D perhaps matching TRBD2 (5 bases). CDR3 length equals 13 residues. The V gene's germline CDR1 is DFQATT and CDR2 SNEGSKA (reference sequence). With 4 bases removed from V and 10 bases from J, the gap between germline ends came to 20 bases. The CDR3 region is CSATGMAIGDQYF. For the CDR3, the DNA is TGCAGTGCTACGGGGATGGCTATAGGCGATCAGTACTTC.

This clonotype was recorded once. J is TRBJ2-1 and V is TRBV6-5, with D tentatively TRBD1 (5 bases). The CDR3 consists of 17 residues. Trimming took 2 bases from V and 1 from J, leaving 15 bases between them. Looked up from germline, CDR1 is MNHEY and CDR2 is SVGAGI. The CDR3 reads CASSYMYRPSSYNEQFF. In DNA, the CDR3 is TGTGCCAGCAGTTACATGTACAGGCCGAGTTCCTACAATGAGCAGTTCTTC.

On this clonotype: The junction does not match germline at one end; this may be a read error. The CDR3 loop reads CVSSLVPHYEQYF. CDR3 DNA: TGCGTCAGCAGCCTCGTCCCTCATTACGAGCAGTACTTC. The chain couples TRBV4-3 to TRBJ2-7; D remains ambiguous. The CDR3 has 13 residues. CDR1 and CDR2 (germline): LGHNA, YSLEER.

V is TRBV29-1 and J is TRBJ2-3, with D unclear. This CDR3 comprises 12 residues. The germline V and J ends were trimmed by 6 bases and 15 bases, with 22 bases remaining between them. Germline loops: CDR1 SQVTM, CDR2 ANQGSEA. In DNA, the CDR3 is TGCAGCGTCGGTCTGAGCACAGATAAGCACTATTTT. Protein sequence: CSVGLSTDKHYF.